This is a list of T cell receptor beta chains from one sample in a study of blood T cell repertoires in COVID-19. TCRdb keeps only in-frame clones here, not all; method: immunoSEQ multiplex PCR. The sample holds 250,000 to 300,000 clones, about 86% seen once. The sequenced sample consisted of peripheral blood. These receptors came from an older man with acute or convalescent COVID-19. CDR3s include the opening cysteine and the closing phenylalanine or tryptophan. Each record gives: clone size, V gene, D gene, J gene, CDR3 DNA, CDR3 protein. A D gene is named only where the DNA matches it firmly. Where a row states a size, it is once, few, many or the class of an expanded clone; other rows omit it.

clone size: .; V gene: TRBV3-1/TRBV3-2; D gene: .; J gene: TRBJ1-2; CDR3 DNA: TGTGCCAGCAGCCAAGATTCGGGGGGGTTGGGCTACACCTTC; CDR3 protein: CASSQDSGGLGYTF
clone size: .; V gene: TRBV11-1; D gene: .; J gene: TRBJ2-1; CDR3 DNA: TGTGCCAGCAGCTTACGACTAGGCGGGAACAATGAGCAGTTCTTC; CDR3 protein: CASSLRLGGNNEQFF
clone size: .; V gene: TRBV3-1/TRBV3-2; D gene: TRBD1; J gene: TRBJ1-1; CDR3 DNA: TGTGCCAGCAGCCTAGGACAGGGAATGACTGAAGCTTTCTTT; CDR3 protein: CASSLGQGMTEAFF
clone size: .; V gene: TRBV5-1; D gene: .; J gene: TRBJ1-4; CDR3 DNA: TGCGCCAGCAGCTTGGCGGCAGGAAGAGGGGAAAAACTGTTTTTT; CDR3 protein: CASSLAAGRGEKLFF
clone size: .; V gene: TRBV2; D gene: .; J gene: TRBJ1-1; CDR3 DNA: TGTGCCAGCAACACAGGGTGGGGAGCTGAAGCTTTCTTT; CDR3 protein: CASNTGWGAEAFF
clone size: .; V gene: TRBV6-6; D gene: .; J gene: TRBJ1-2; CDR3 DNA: TGTGCCAGCAGTTTAATCGGGACTCCCGGCTACACCTTC; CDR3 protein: CASSLIGTPGYTF
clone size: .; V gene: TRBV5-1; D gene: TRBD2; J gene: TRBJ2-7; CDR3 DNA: TGCGCCAGCAGCCTTAGCGGGAAAAGCTCCTACGAGCAGTACTTC; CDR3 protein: CASSLSGKSSYEQYF
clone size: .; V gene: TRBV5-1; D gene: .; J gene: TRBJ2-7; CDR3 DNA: TGCGCCAGCAGCCTTGGTACTAAATACGAGCAGTACTTC; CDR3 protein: CASSLGTKYEQYF
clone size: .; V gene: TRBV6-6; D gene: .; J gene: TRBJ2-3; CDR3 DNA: TGTGCCAGCAGTTACTCGGGCAGACGGAGCACAGATACGCAGTATTTT; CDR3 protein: CASSYSGRRSTDTQYF
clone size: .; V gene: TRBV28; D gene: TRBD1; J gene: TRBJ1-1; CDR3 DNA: TGTGCCAGCAGTCGGACAGGGGTTGGAGCTTTCTTT; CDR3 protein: CASSRTGVGAFF
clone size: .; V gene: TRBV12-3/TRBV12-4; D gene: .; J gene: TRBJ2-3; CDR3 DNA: TGTGCCAGCAGTTTGCGGGGAGATACGCAGTATTTT; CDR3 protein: CASSLRGDTQYF
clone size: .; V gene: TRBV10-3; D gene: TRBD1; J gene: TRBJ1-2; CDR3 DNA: TGTGCCGCCCGATCGGGGGGACAGGGGGCGCGAGGCTACACCTTC; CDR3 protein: CAARSGGQGARGYTF
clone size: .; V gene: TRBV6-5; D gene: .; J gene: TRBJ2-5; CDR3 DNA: TGTGCCAGCAGTTACCGGAGGGAAGAGACCCAGTACTTC; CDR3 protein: CASSYRREETQYF
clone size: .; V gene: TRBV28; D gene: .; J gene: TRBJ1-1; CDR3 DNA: TGTGCCAGCAGTAGCGCAGGGGCTATGGGGACTGAAGCTTTCTTT; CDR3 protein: CASSSAGAMGTEAFF
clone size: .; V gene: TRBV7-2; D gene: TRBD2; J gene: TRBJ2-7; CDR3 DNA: TGTGCCAGCAGCTTAGGGTCGGGCGGGAGCTACGAGCAGTACTTC; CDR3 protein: CASSLGSGGSYEQYF
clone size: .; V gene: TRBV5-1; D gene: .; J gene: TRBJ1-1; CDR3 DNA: TGCGCCAGCAGCCAGTCGGACAAGAACACTGAAGCTTTCTTT; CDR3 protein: CASSQSDKNTEAFF
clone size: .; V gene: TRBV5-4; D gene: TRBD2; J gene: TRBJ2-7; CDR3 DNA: TGTGCCAGCAGCCAAGCGGGAGCAAGAAGTTACGAGCAGTACTTC; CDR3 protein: CASSQAGARSYEQYF
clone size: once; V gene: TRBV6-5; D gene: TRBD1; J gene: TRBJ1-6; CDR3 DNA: TGTGCCAGCAGAACAGGGGATTCACCCCTCCACTTT; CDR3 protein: CASRTGDSPLHF
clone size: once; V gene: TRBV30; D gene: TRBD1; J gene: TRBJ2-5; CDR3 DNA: TGTGCCTGGAGTGCCCAGGACAGGGCTCGGGAGACCCAGTACTTC; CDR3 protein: CAWSAQDRARETQYF
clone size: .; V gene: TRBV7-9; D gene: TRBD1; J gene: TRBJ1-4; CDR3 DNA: TGTGCCAGCAGCTCGACAGGGGGCAGGGAAAAACTGTTTTTT; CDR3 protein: CASSSTGGREKLFF
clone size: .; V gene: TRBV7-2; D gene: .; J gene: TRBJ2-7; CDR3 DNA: TGTGCCAGCAGCGCTCCTAGTGGCTACGAGCAGTACTTC; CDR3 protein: CASSAPSGYEQYF
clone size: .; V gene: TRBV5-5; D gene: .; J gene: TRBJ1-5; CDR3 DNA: TGTGCCAGCAGCATGACAGTTGATTCCCTTTCAAGTAGTTTT; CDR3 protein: CASSMTVDSLSSSF
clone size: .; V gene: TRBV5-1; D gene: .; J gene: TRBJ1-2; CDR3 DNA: TGCGCCAGCAGCCTTTCTTACAGAGCAACTTATGGCTACACCTTC; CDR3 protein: CASSLSYRATYGYTF
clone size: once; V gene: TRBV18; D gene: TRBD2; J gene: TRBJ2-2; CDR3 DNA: TGTGCCAGCTCACCGGAGGGACTAGCGGGAGGAAGGGAGCTGTTTTTT; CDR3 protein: CASSPEGLAGGRELFF
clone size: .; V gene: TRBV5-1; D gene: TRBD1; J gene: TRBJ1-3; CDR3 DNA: TGCGCCAGCAGCTTGTATTTGGTTGGGGACAGGGTTCGCTCTGGAAACACCATATATTTT; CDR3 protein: CASSLYLVGDRVRSGNTIYF
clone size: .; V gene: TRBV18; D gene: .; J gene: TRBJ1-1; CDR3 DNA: TGTGCCAGCTCACCCGGGGGGATGAACACTGAAGCTTTCTTT; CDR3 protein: CASSPGGMNTEAFF
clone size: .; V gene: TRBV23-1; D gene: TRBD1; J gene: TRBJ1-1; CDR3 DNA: TGCGCCAAGAAGGGACAGGACAAGAACACTGAAGCTTTCTTT; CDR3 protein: CAKKGQDKNTEAFF
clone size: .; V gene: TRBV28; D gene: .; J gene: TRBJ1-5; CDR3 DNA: TGTGCCAGCAGGCGGGCCAATCAGCCCCAGCATTTT; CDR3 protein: CASRRANQPQHF
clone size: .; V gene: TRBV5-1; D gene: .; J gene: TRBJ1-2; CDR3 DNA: TGCGCCAGCAGCTTGGGGTCAGTCTATGGCTACACCTTC; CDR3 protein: CASSLGSVYGYTF